These 5 T cell receptor beta chains were all obtained from the same sample, sequenced in a study of HIV-infected patients and healthy controls. One entry per CDR3 protein results from TCRdb running MiXCR on the 5' RACE reads. Of about 67,000 distinct CDR3 sequences listed, about 17% are singletons. Sequenced material: CD4+ T cells from blood. The origin of the receptors is a human donor in good health.

This clonotype was observed many times. V gene TRBV28 combines with J gene TRBJ1-5, with a weak D call TRBD1 (5 bases). Trimming took 6 bases from V and 2 from J, leaving 14 bases between them. Germline V gene data show CDR1 as MDHEN and CDR2 as SYDVKM. CDR3 length: 15 amino acids. The CDR3 sequence: CASSEDSRGNQPQHF. The CDR3 DNA reads as TGTGCCAGCAGCGAGGACTCCAGGGGCAATCAGCCCCAGCATTTT.

V is TRBV10-3 and J is TRBJ1-1; D is unresolved. This CDR3 is 12 amino acids long. The V end was cut by 5 bases, the J end by 0 bases, with 4 bases between. Germline loops: CDR1 ENHRY, CDR2 SYGVKD. As DNA, the CDR3 is TGTGCCATCAGTCAAGTGAACACTGAAGCTTTCTTT. The encoded protein is CAISQVNTEAFF.

The J gene is TRBJ1-4, the V gene TRBV5-1, with D possibly matching TRBD1 (5 bases). The V end was cut by 4 bases, the J end by 5 bases, with 15 bases between. CDR3 length equals 15 residues. CDR1 and CDR2 from the germline V gene are SGHRS and YFSETQ. CDR3 loop: CASSPGVAENEKLFF. CDR3 coding DNA: TGCGCCAGCAGCCCGGGGGTGGCGGAAAATGAAAAACTGTTTTTT.

The sample holds a few counts of this clonotype. The V gene is TRBV11-1, the J gene TRBJ2-1; unclear D gene. V lost 3 bases to trimming and J lost 8 bases, with 5 bases between them. This CDR3 is built from 11 residues. Germline V CDR1 and CDR2: SGHAT, FQDESV (reference sequence). The CDR3 here is CASSFQHEQFF. CDR3 DNA: TGTGCCAGCAGCTTCCAGCATGAGCAGTTCTTC.

This clonotype was seen ten or more times. The CDR3 sequence is CASTAAIYSNQPQHF. The CDR3 coding sequence is TGTGCCAGCACCGCGGCCATCTATAGCAATCAGCCCCAGCATTTT. The rearrangement joins TRBV12-3 or TRBV12-4 to TRBJ1-5, with D hard to call. CDR3 size: 15 residues. Trimming stripped 7 bases from V and 0 bases from J, with 13 bases between.